The source of this TCR beta chain is a study of T-cell memory formation after mild COVID-19 (dated by TCRdb to the early 2020s). Broadly, across the study: Most TCR sequence clusters were specific to one of the two donors. Longitudinal TCRalpha and TCRbeta repertoire sequencing tracked T-cell clones expanding and contracting after mild COVID-19 in two donors. Two young, previously healthy adult volunteers, one female and one male, were included in the cohort.

The CDR3 sequence holds 14 residues, the cysteine and phenylalanine included. Here the CDR3 DNA is all that survives: 42 bases in frame from base 1. V is clipped by 2 bases and J by 7 bases, and the sequence between their germline boundaries is 15 bases long. For CDR1 and CDR2, the germline V gene lists MNHEY and SVGEGT. Details on this clonotype: No antigen is known for it. Qualities for individual bases were not recorded, and no much larger clone is one base off.

Study-level results and caveats: Balanced CD4/CD8 phenotypes were observed for clones contracting from day 15 to 85, whereas a bias towards CD4+ was observed for a second wave of clones expanding from day 15 to 37. Some responding clones were found in pre-infection memory, which suggests that pre-existing cross-reactive memory T cells took part in the SARS-CoV-2 response. The study covered only a couple of mild cases, and larger cohorts including severe cases with pre-infection samples were considered necessary. Whether the second-wave clones peaking on day 37 were SARS-CoV-2 specific was not confirmed. Contracting CD4+ clones were found mainly in CM and EM memory subsets, while CD8+ clones were enriched in EMRA.

Ficoll-Paque density gradient centrifugation was used to isolate PBMCs. For sequencing, an Illumina NovaSeq 6000 was employed. TCRalpha and TCRbeta cDNA libraries were built by 5'RACE with constant-segment primers, adding sample barcodes and unique molecular identifiers. Trizol reagent was used to extract RNA from every sample. Libraries were amplified in two PCR steps, with a second sample barcode and Illumina TruSeq adapters added in the second step. Sequencing of libraries was performed on an Illumina NovaSeq with 2 x 150 bp paired-end reads. As for how the authors treated the data: Demultiplexing of reads and collapsing into UMI-guided consensus sequences were performed with migec v1.2.7. Using mixcr v2.1.11, UMI consensuses were aligned to TRA and TRB V and J templates and then assembled into clonotypes. Clonotypes were classified as expanded or contracted when called significant by both edgeR and NoisET, with noise models trained on biological replicates. For edgeR calls, a false discovery rate-adjusted p below 0.01 and a log2 fold-change threshold of 1 were applied. As an exploratory analysis of dynamics, max-normalized trajectories of the 1000 most abundant clonotypes were examined by PCA with hierarchical clustering. Separately sequenced CD4+ and CD8+ repertoires were used to assign the CD4 or CD8 phenotype of responding clones. TCRdb handled the public reads itself, with Q25 trimming in fastp and clone calling in MiXCR, and kept productive beta chains. Rows are combined by CDR3 protein, so each entry shows the most common genes and DNA. TCRdb's processing, not the study's, gives the V and J calls here. Present in this sample are roughly 300,000 distinct CDR3 sequences, 8% to 10% of which were seen just once. The ten biggest clones cover approximately 23% of the sample.

This clonotype was sampled from a young man who had mild COVID-19 (a few samples of this study predate the infection). The sample titles of this study are shuffled in the database, so cell type and time point are left out; the donor was told from shared clones. Sequenced: PBMCs or a T cell subset sorted from them (not recorded which). Here the chain combines TRBV6-2 or TRBV6-3 and TRBJ2-7, with no confident D gene call. This receptor carries the CDR3 CASSYPLGFGEQYF. The sequence in DNA is TGTGCCAGCAGTTACCCTCTAGGATTTGGGGAGCAGTACTTC.